This T cell receptor beta chain was found in a study of T cells in Graves' hyperthyroidism and ophthalmopathy. Study results and limitations: Model output signaled ophthalmopathy a median around 6.9 months ahead of onset. Peripheral blood also featured most of the thyroid clonotypes expanded above 0.001.

Regions amplified from RNA transcripts were the TCR beta CDR3 regions. With the HTBI primer set, the TCR CDR3 went through a first round of RT-PCR. A single record per CDR3 protein comes from TCRdb applying MiXCR to the multiplex PCR reads. Found here are about 350,000 distinct CDR3 sequences, 15% to 20% of them singletons; the top ten hold around 15%. This clonotype came up many times. Its antigen is unknown. Each person with ophthalmopathy scored at least 3 on the Clinical Activity Score, reached NOSPECS grade 4 or higher, and had been ill under 3 months. Patients were excluded for uncontrolled infection, other autoimmune disease, pregnancy or lactation. The sample was blood. The TCR sequence derives from a woman aged 40 to 49 with Graves' ophthalmopathy.

Here the CDR3 DNA reads TGCAGTGTAAAGTTATCGGACAGTCTTTCCTACGAGCAGTACTTC. Amino acids: CSVKLSDSLSYEQYF. This chain connects TRBV20-1 to TRBJ2-7; the D gene is possibly TRBD1 (6 bases). Per germline, CDR1 DFQATT and CDR2 SNEGSKA (reference sequence). The CDR3 loop spans 15 amino acids. V was shortened by 7 bases and J by 1 base, with 20 bases between the two germline ends.